This record looks at one T cell receptor (beta chain) sequence and its context. Its specificity is unknown. This CDR3 is built from 12 residues. CDR1 SQVTM and CDR2 ANQGSEA come from the germline V gene. J lost 8 bases, V lost 7 bases, and 7 bases had no gene match. This specimen belongs to a study of regulatory T cells in long-lasting Graves disease. Researchers made TCR beta libraries by using iRepertoire HTBI primers and running Arm-PCR on CDR3 regions. MiXCR, applied by TCRdb to the multiplex PCR reads, yields one record per CDR3 protein. Altogether 700,000 or so distinct CDR3 sequences are present, 25% to 35% being singletons, with the ten largest covering under 50%. Described time point: persistent/refractory GD, antithyroid drugs over 5 years with positive TRAb. PBMCs were the source of the RNA used for TCR sequencing. Broader study findings: Persistent Graves' patients showed less TCR diversity than newly diagnosed ones. Persistent disease showed a preference for TRBV28, TRBJ1-2 and TRBJ2-5.

This receptor was taken from a female donor with Graves disease. The chain links TRBV29-1 to TRBJ2-4, with 8 bases lining up with TRBD2. Sequencing used peripheral blood mononuclear cells (PBMCs), obtained when the disease was refractory, from a patient treated with antithyroid drugs. CDR3 DNA: TGCAGCGCCGGGAGGGCCGGCGACATTCAGTACTTC. Translated: CSAGRAGDIQYF.